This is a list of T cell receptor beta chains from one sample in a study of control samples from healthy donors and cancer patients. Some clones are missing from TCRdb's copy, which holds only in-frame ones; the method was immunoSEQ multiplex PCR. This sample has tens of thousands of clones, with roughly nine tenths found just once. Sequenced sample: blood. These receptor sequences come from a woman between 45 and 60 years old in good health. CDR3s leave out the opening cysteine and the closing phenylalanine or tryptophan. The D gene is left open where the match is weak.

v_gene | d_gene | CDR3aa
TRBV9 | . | ASSPRGGGDTEAF
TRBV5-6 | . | ASSEQGIFEQY
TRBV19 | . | ASTGGAGYT
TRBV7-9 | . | ASSRLDDQETQY
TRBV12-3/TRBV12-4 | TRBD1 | ASRSTGEKAF
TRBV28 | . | ASSLRGFTDTQY
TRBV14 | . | ASSQDGPGRGTDTQY
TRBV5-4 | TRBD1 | ASSSGGQEYEKLF
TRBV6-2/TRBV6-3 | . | ASSDRAPYGYT
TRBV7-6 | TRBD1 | ASSLLTGAGANVLT
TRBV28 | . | ASRVGTLKVNEQF
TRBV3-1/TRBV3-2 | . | ASSQAGAQSY
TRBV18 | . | ASSGRGQPNTEAF
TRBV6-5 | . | ASMDQGFLSYEQY
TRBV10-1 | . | ASRDRANYGYT
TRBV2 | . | ASSEKQASYT
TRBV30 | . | AWSAGLNQPQH
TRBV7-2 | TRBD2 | ASSPVAAGGGDTQY
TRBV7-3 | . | ASSSHTGTGTDTQY
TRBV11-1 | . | ASSLGVGEQY
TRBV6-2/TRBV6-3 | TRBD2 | ASSWDYANTYEQY
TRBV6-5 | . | ASSTHGARGEAF
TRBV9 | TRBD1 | ASSARDRGSYGYT
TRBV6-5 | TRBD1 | ASSLGQVNYGYT
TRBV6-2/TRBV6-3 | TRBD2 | ASSSTSAGGETQY
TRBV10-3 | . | ATQVSNTGELF
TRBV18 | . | ASSATRDSREQY
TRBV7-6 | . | ASSLNTAPTDTQY
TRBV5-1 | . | ASGGTNTEAF
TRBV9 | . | ASSPSMGSNQPQH
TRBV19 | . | ASSIRGTAEKLF
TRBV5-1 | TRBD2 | ASSFYAGGDFEQY
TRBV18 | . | ASSVTALTGMWNTEAF
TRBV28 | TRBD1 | ASSLNRGNYGYT
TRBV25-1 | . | ASSGGGITEAF
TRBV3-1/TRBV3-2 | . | ASSPGTGGAVGTQY
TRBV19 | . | ASRMFGQPQH
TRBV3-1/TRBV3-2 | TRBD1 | ASTDRGHGYT
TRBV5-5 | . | ASSESPLGHQPQH
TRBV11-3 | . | ASSLDGYEQY
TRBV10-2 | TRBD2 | ASSEPSGGVNEQF
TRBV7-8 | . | ASSLLGTAYNEKLF